The clone carrying this T cell receptor (beta chain) was picked up a small number of times. The target antigen is unknown. Amplification used 60 Vbeta primers and 13 Jbeta primers. TCRdb's table, derived via immunoSEQ multiplex PCR, lists solely in-frame clones and lacks some. The sample consists of 150,000 to 200,000 clones, around 72% of them appearing once. CDR1 SGHRS and CDR2 YFSETQ come from the germline V gene. Trimming pared 0 bases from V and 6 bases from J, leaving 18 bases between. The CDR3 is made up of 17 amino acids. This sample was included in a study of cytomegalovirus exposure and HLA in healthy donors. Study outcomes and limitations: In a later analysis, 16,951 TCR beta sequences were associated with HLA alleles at 0.05 false discovery rate. Confirmation was obtained in vitro that a few CMV-associated chains are specific for CMV antigens.

The receptor was derived from a female donor in good health and CMV-seronegative. The specimen was PBMCs. This sequence joins TRBV5-1 and TRBJ2-2; TRBD2 might be the D (6 bases). The CDR3 DNA reads TGCGCCAGCAGCTTGGGAGGCGAGCGGGTTGCCGCCGGGGAGCTGTTTTTT. Translating it yields CASSLGGERVAAGELFF.